The 28 T cell receptor beta chains listed next were all sequenced from one sample in a study of blood T cell repertoires in COVID-19. The method was immunoSEQ multiplex PCR; TCRdb's version includes in-frame clones alone and lacks a portion of them. This table has approximately 220,000 clones, roughly 84% appearing once. The sequenced material came from peripheral blood. Receptors originate from a man between 40 and 49 years old with acute or convalescent COVID-19.

The rearrangement uses TRBV3-1 (or the pseudogene TRBV3-2) and TRBJ2-5; 7 nucleotides line up with TRBD1. Germline loops: CDR1 LGHDT, CDR2 YNNKEL (reference sequence). This CDR3 contains 16 residues. With V trimmed by 0 bases and J by 4 bases, 8 bases remained unmatched. The CDR3 protein is CASSQDLRTGSETQYF. DNA for the CDR3: TGTGCCAGCAGCCAAGATCTGAGGACAGGATCAGAGACCCAGTACTTC.

This clone has a handful of counts. The genes are TRBV11-3 and TRBJ2-2; D is unclear. The length of the CDR3 is 15 residues. The germline V gene has CDR1 SGHNT and CDR2 YENEEA. The ends were cut back, 3 bases at V and 0 bases at J, with 8 bases in the middle. The CDR3 DNA reads as TGTGCCAGCAGCTTGGGCGTAGCGAACACCGGGGAGCTGTTTTTT. Protein product: CASSLGVANTGELFF.

The CDR3 DNA is TGTGCCAGCACCCCAGCGGGAGGTTTCACAGATACGCAGTATTTT. Its translation: CASTPAGGFTDTQYF. This chain joins TRBV7-2 and TRBJ2-3; 9 bases map to TRBD2. CDR1 is SGHTA and CDR2 is FQGNSA in the germline V gene. J was trimmed by 2 bases and V by 7 bases; bases with no gene match: 7. The CDR3 extends over 15 amino acids. The entire variable domain, with the rest obtained from reference TRBV7-2 and TRBJ2-3, is as follows: GAGVSQSPSNKVTEKGKDVELRCDPISGHTALYWYRQSLGQGLEFLIYFQGNSAPDKSGLPSDRFSAERTGGSVSTLTIQRTQQEDSAVYLCASTPAGGFTDTQYFGPGTRLTVL.

The CDR3 nucleotides are TGCGCCAGCCTACAGGGGGAGACCCAGTACTTC. This encodes CASLQGETQYF. The J gene is TRBJ2-5, the V gene TRBV5-1; 7 bases match TRBD1. V lost 7 bases, J lost 5 bases, and 2 bases stayed unmatched. The CDR3 sequence is 11 residues long. Germline V gives CDR1 SGHRS, CDR2 YFSETQ.

The V call is TRBV6-5, the J call TRBJ1-4; 7 nucleotides match TRBD1. This CDR3 comprises 15 residues. Germline V gene lookup returns CDR1 MNHEY and CDR2 SVGAGI. V was pared by 6 bases and J by 3 bases, with 7 bases of the junction left unmatched. For the CDR3, the DNA is TGTGCCAGCAGCTACGGGGGACAGCCTAATGAAAAACTGTTTTTT. It encodes CASSYGGQPNEKLFF.

The J gene is TRBJ1-3, the V gene TRBV29-1, with D perhaps matching TRBD1 (6 bases). Trimming took off 7 bases at V and 15 bases at J, with 19 bases between the two ends. The CDR3 consists of 11 residues. Germline CDR1 and CDR2: SQVTM and ANQGSEA. As DNA, the CDR3 is TGCAGCGCCCAGACAGGCCCTGAGAAATATTTT. Translating it yields CSAQTGPEKYF.

This sequence joins TRBV4-3 and TRBJ2-7, with D tentatively TRBD2 (6 bases). CDR1 is LGHNA and CDR2 is YSLEER in the germline V gene. The CDR3 totals 15 residues. The ends were cut back, 1 base at V and 0 bases at J, with 10 bases in the middle. As DNA, the CDR3 is TGCGCCAGCAGCCAAGGAGGGAGGAGCTCCTACGAGCAGTACTTC. It encodes CASSQGGRSSYEQYF.

Only one count was recorded for this clone. V gene TRBV9 combines with J gene TRBJ2-3; 11 positions match TRBD1. The germline V gene encodes CDR1 SGDLS and CDR2 YYNGEE. V was pared by 3 bases and J by 4 bases, with 7 bases of the junction left unmatched. The CDR3 totals 16 residues. DNA for the CDR3: TGTGCCAGCAGCGCGGGGACAGGGGGACGGTCAGATACGCAGTATTTT. Translating gives CASSAGTGGRSDTQYF.

The chain uses TRBV6-2 or TRBV6-3 and TRBJ2-7; TRBD2 aligns across 7 bases. This CDR3 region has 14 residues. The germline gives CDR1 MNHEY, CDR2 SVGEGT. J lost 3 bases, V lost 5 bases, and 7 bases had no gene match. CDR3 residues: CASSTGLFDYEQYF. CDR3 in DNA: TGTGCCAGCAGTACGGGACTATTCGACTACGAGCAGTACTTC.

The V and J genes are TRBV10-1 and TRBJ1-4; TRBD1 matches at 7 bases. The CDR3 length is 14 residues. Germline V gene data show CDR1 as WNHNN and CDR2 as SYGVQD (reference sequence). After removal of 3 bases from V and 5 bases from J, the junction contained 3 bases not matched to a gene. CDR3 DNA: TGCGCCAGCAGTGAAGGCAGGGGGAATGAAAAACTGTTTTTT. This translates into CASSEGRGNEKLFF.

The gene calls are TRBV7-8 and TRBJ2-5; the D gene is possibly TRBD2 (6 bases). There are 16 residues in the CDR3. V lost 3 bases and J lost 3, with 17 bases in between. Per germline, CDR1 SGHVS and CDR2 FQNEAQ. The CDR3 here is CASSFRGVPREETQYF. The CDR3 DNA follows: TGTGCCAGCAGCTTCCGCGGGGTCCCAAGAGAAGAGACCCAGTACTTC. Based on the CDR3 plus reference TRBV7-8 and TRBJ2-5, the full variable domain is GAGVSQSPRYKVAKRGQDVALRCDPISGHVSLFWYQQALGQGPEFLTYFQNEAQLDKSGLPSDRFFAERPEGSVSTLKIQRTQQEDSAVYLCASSFRGVPREETQYFGPGTRLLVL.

The chain employs TRBV4-2 and TRBJ1-2; the D gene is possibly TRBD1 (5 bases). This CDR3 region has 14 residues. V lost 1 base and J lost 0, with 6 bases in between. Germline V gene lookup returns CDR1 LGHNA and CDR2 YNFKEQ. CDR3 protein: CASSQGGSNYGYTF. DNA for the CDR3: TGTGCCAGCAGCCAAGGGGGCTCTAACTATGGCTACACCTTC.

This chain links TRBV7-2 with TRBJ1-6, with D maybe TRBD1 (6 bases). The CDR3 runs to 16 residues. Trimming pared 2 bases from V and 6 bases from J, leaving 14 bases between. The V gene's germline CDR1 is SGHTA and CDR2 FQGNSA. The CDR3: CASSLNPQGPNSPLHF. CDR3 bases: TGTGCCAGCAGCTTAAACCCACAGGGCCCTAATTCACCCCTCCACTTT.

J is TRBJ2-1 and V is TRBV13; tentative D call: TRBD2 (6 bases). This CDR3 contains 13 residues. The V end lost 5 bases, the J end lost 6 bases, and 11 bases lay between the germline ends. Germline V gene sequence: CDR1 PRHDT, CDR2 FYEKMQ (reference sequence). The CDR3 is CASSLGGVNEQFF. The DNA of the CDR3 is TGTGCCAGCAGCCTCGGGGGAGTCAATGAGCAGTTCTTC.

This clone appeared a few times. The chain recombines TRBV6-5 with TRBJ1-2; no clear D gene. The V gene lost 6 bases and the J gene lost 0 bases, with 8 bases spanning the gap. The germline V gene encodes CDR1 MNHEY and CDR2 SVGAGI. The CDR3 has 13 amino acids. The CDR3 nucleotides are TGTGCCAGCAGGAGGGAAACTAACTATGGCTACACCTTC. Protein: CASRRETNYGYTF.

This clone was seen a single time. The rearrangement joins TRBV2 to TRBJ2-7; TRBD2 matches at 8 bases. The CDR3 runs 14 residues. Per the germline V gene, CDR1 is SNHLY and CDR2 is FYNNEI. The V and J ends lost 6 bases and 4 bases, in that order; junction bases with no gene match: 8. CDR3 residues: CASRLAGLGYEQYF. Written as DNA, the CDR3 is TGTGCCAGCAGATTAGCGGGACTGGGGTACGAGCAGTACTTC.

This clone appeared a few times. The chain is built from TRBV7-9 and TRBJ1-1, with 7 bases that match TRBD1. The CDR3 is 17 residues long. V trimming: 5 bases; J trimming: 3 bases; junction bases outside the gene matches: 15. Germline CDR1 reads SEHNR; CDR2 reads FQNEAQ (reference sequence). In DNA, the CDR3 is TGTGCCAGCAGCCCACAGGAGCCCTGGAGGGGGCACACTGAAGCTTTCTTT. Translated: CASSPQEPWRGHTEAFF.

The table lists this clone with a few counts. This chain's CDR3 is CASRSLGGIGLGNSPLHF. CDR3 in DNA: TGTGCCAGCAGATCACTGGGAGGGATTGGTCTCGGTAATTCACCCCTCCACTTT. V is TRBV27 and J is TRBJ1-6; D is unclear. V shed 6 bases and J shed 6 bases, with 24 bases lying between them. Germline V lookup: CDR1 MNHEY, CDR2 SMNVEV (reference sequence). The CDR3 length is 18 residues.

The chain couples TRBV19 to TRBJ1-2, with D maybe TRBD1 (6 bases). Germline V gives CDR1 LNHDA, CDR2 SQIVND (reference sequence). V was trimmed by 5 bases and J by 5 bases, leaving 15 bases between them. The CDR3 consists of 14 residues. The CDR3 region is CASSFRTVRYGYTF. The CDR3 DNA is TGTGCCAGTAGTTTCCGGACAGTGAGGTATGGCTACACCTTC.

The chain joins TRBV29-1 to TRBJ1-2; D ambiguous. The CDR3 consists of 11 residues. Germline V gene data show CDR1 as SQVTM and CDR2 as ANQGSEA. V lost 7 bases and J 4 bases, leaving 10 bases between the germline ends. CDR3 sequence (DNA): TGCAGCGATACAGAGGGCTATGGCTACACCTTC. It specifies CSDTEGYGYTF. Variable domain in full (rest from reference TRBV29-1 and TRBJ1-2): SAVISQKPSRDICQRGTSLTIQCQVDSQVTMMFWYRQQPGQSLTLIATANQGSEATYESGFVIDKFPISRPNLTFSTLTVSNMSPEDSSIYLCSDTEGYGYTFGSGTRLTVV.

The chain carries TRBV19 and TRBJ1-4; a possible D gene is TRBD1 (6 bases). This CDR3 is built from 13 residues. CDR1 is LNHDA, CDR2 SQIVND, per germline (reference sequence). V shed 8 bases and J shed 10 bases, with 17 bases lying between them. The CDR3 region is CASDDRRTAKLFF. CDR3 nucleotides: TGTGCCAGTGATGACAGGAGAACCGCAAAACTGTTTTTT.

The V call is TRBV7-7, the J call TRBJ2-1, with 14 bases lining up with TRBD2. Trimming removed 5 bases from V and 3 bases from J; junction bases left unmatched: 12. This CDR3 spans 19 amino acids. Germline V gives CDR1 SSHAT, CDR2 FNYEAQ (reference sequence). CDR3 amino acids: CASSPTGTSGSPYYNEQFF. Written as DNA, the CDR3 is TGTGCCAGCAGCCCGACCGGGACTAGCGGGAGCCCGTACTACAATGAGCAGTTCTTC.

The chain is built from TRBV19 and TRBJ2-7, with D perhaps TRBD1 (5 bases). V shed 4 bases and J shed 4 bases, with 14 bases lying between them. The CDR3 runs to 14 residues. CDR1 and CDR2 from the germline V gene are LNHDA and SQIVND (reference sequence). CDR3 sequence reads: CASSTQGPVYEQYF. For the CDR3, the DNA is TGTGCCAGTAGTACCCAGGGCCCCGTATACGAGCAGTACTTC.

This clone was recorded a few times. The gene calls are TRBV15 and TRBJ1-2; D perhaps matches TRBD1 (5 bases). V was trimmed by 5 bases and J by 4 bases, leaving 11 bases between them. CDR3 size: 13 residues. Germline CDR1 and CDR2: LNHNV and YYDKDF (reference sequence). The DNA of the CDR3 is TGTGCCACCAGCGGCAGGGAAGGCTATGGCTACACCTTC. Amino acids: CATSGREGYGYTF.

The chain recombines TRBV18 with TRBJ1-2; 7 bases are shared with TRBD1. CDR3 length: 14 amino acids. Losses at the gene ends were 6 bases for V and 2 bases for J; bases not matched to a gene: 6. Per the germline V gene, CDR1 is KGHSH and CDR2 is LQKENI. The CDR3 DNA reads as TGTGCCAGCTCCCCCGGAGGGGGCAACTATGGCTACACCTTC. It specifies CASSPGGGNYGYTF. The whole variable domain, remainder taken from reference TRBV18 and TRBJ1-2, is NAGVMQNPRHLVRRRGQEARLRCSPMKGHSHVYWYRQLPEEGLKFMVYLQKENIIDESGMPKERFSAEFPKEGPSILRIQQVVRGDSAAYFCASSPGGGNYGYTFGSGTRLTVV.

The V gene is TRBV19, the J gene TRBJ1-6, with D maybe TRBD1 (6 bases). Trimming took 7 bases from V and 5 from J, leaving 9 bases between them. Germline CDR1 reads LNHDA; CDR2 reads SQIVND (reference sequence). The CDR3 length is 13 residues. CDR3 residues: CASKDSHNSPLHF. The CDR3 coding sequence is TGTGCCAGTAAGGACAGCCATAATTCACCCCTCCACTTT.

V is TRBV19 and J is TRBJ1-1; D is possibly TRBD1 (5 bases). This CDR3 is 14 amino acids long. CDR1 LNHDA and CDR2 SQIVND come from the germline V gene (reference sequence). Deletions cut 4 bases from V and 10 bases from J, with 19 bases between. CDR3 sequence (DNA): TGTGCCAGTAGTACTCAGGGCCCTCAAAGGGGAGCTTTCTTT. Translated: CASSTQGPQRGAFF.

The chain joins TRBV6-2 or TRBV6-3 to TRBJ2-5; TRBD2 agrees at 13 bases. The CDR3 spans 16 residues. V shed 6 bases, J shed 6 bases, and the junction held 10 bases outside the gene matches. Germline-derived CDR1 and CDR2 are MNHEY and SVGEGT. DNA of the CDR3: TGTGCCAGCAGCCAAAGACTAGCGGGAGGCGTTAAGACCCAGTACTTC. It is translated as CASSQRLAGGVKTQYF.